Reported below is one T cell receptor (beta chain). Antigen unknown. Every bit of the isolated RNA underwent reverse transcription, so sequencing read expressed TCRB transcripts. TCRdb's table, derived via immunoSEQ multiplex PCR, lists solely in-frame clones and lacks some. The sample holds 900,000 or so clones; 17% are singletons and the top ten take around 0.02%. Trimming pared 4 bases from V and 3 bases from J, leaving 11 bases between. CDR3 length: 13 residues. Germline assignment: CDR1 SGHRS and CDR2 YFSETQ. The data originate from a study of beta chain features in type 1 diabetes. Findings and limits, study-wide: For patients and controls alike, PCR might favor shorter templates to the same degree.

Sorted CD4+ subsets: naive, central memory, regulatory, stem cell-like memory (CD45RO/CCR7/CD25/CD127/CD95/CD27 panel). The chain has TRBV5-1 and TRBJ2-7; D call uncertain. Sequencing was performed on naive CD4+ T cells from blood. The sequence was collected from a woman under 30 in good health. The CDR3 is CASSPTGFYEQYF. CDR3 sequence (DNA): TGCGCCAGCAGCCCTACCGGTTTCTACGAGCAGTACTTC.